These T cell receptor beta chains were read from a single sample in a study of T cells after yellow fever vaccination. TCRdb re-analysed the 5' RACE reads in MiXCR, keeping a single row per CDR3 protein. The table lists some 120,000 distinct CDR3 sequences, around 8% of them singletons. Source: CD8+ T cells sorted from PBMCs, taken 45 days after the yellow fever booster vaccination. The receptors were gathered from a man aged 25 to 40 who received the YFV17D yellow fever vaccine. Each CDR3 is given with its conserved first and last residue. D genes are given only for firm matches. A clone size is listed for some rows: how often the clone was seen (once, few, many), or a class if it is expanded.

TRBD2,15,many,TRBV20-1,TRBJ2-3,TGCAGTGCGACCGGGACTAGCGGGGTCGCAGATACGCAGTATTTT,CSATGTSGVADTQYF
NA,11,NA,TRBV27,TRBJ2-3,TGTGCCAGCAGGACGCCGGATACGCAGTATTTT,CASRTPDTQYF
NA,16,many,TRBV20-1,TRBJ1-1,TGCAGTGCTAGAGTTTTTTCTTCGTGGGGAAACATTGAAGCTTTCTTT,CSARVFSSWGNIEAFF
NA,14,many,TRBV12-3/TRBV12-4,TRBJ1-1,TGTGCCAGCAGTTACCGGGGGCGCGACACTGAAGCTTTCTTT,CASSYRGRDTEAFF
NA,12,few,TRBV6-5,TRBJ2-1,TGTGCCAGCAGGTTACAGGGAAATGAGCAGTTCTTC,CASRLQGNEQFF
NA,16,few,TRBV9,TRBJ2-1,TGTGCCAGCAGCGTAGGAGGTAGCCTCGTCAACAATGAGCAGTTCTTC,CASSVGGSLVNNEQFF
NA,12,few,TRBV7-8,TRBJ2-7,TGTGCCAGCAGCTTCGACGCCTACGAGCAGTACTTC,CASSFDAYEQYF
NA,13,once,TRBV6-6,TRBJ2-1,TGTGCCAGCAGTTACGAGTTAGCCTATGAGCAGTTCTTC,CASSYELAYEQFF
TRBD1,15,many,TRBV7-6,TRBJ1-2,TGTGCCAGCAGCCCCATCGGACAGGGGAGCTATGGCTACACCTTC,CASSPIGQGSYGYTF
TRBD1,15,few,TRBV29-1,TRBJ2-7,TGCAGCGTTGCGTATATGGGACAGGGCCTGGGCGAGCAGTACTTC,CSVAYMGQGLGEQYF
NA,12,many,TRBV20-1,TRBJ1-1,TGCAGTGCTAGGGGGATGAACACTGAAGCTTTCTTT,CSARGMNTEAFF
NA,14,many,TRBV6-5,TRBJ2-7,TGTGCCAGCAGTTACGGGCAGTCAGCCTACGAGCAGTACTTC,CASSYGQSAYEQYF
TRBD1,14,many,TRBV29-1,TRBJ2-5,TGCAGCGTGAGGGACAGGGGAGCTGAAGAGACCCAGTACTTC,CSVRDRGAEETQYF
NA,14,many,TRBV12-3/TRBV12-4,TRBJ2-3,TGTGCCAGCAGTCCTCAGGGGGGAACAGATACGCAGTATTTT,CASSPQGGTDTQYF
NA,12,many,TRBV12-3/TRBV12-4,TRBJ2-3,TGTGCCAGCAGTTTATCGGAAGATACGCAGTATTTT,CASSLSEDTQYF
NA,13,many,TRBV6-1,TRBJ2-2,TGTGCCAGCAGTGGGGGGATGGCCGGGGAGCTGTTTTTT,CASSGGMAGELFF
NA,15,few,TRBV6-2/TRBV6-3,TRBJ1-5,TGTGCCAGCAGTCTCACTACAGGGATCGATCAGCCCCAGCATTTT,CASSLTTGIDQPQHF
TRBD2,17,many,TRBV7-9,TRBJ2-7,TGTGCCAGCAGCTCCGGACTAGCGGGACCAGGGCGTCACGAGCAGTACTTC,CASSSGLAGPGRHEQYF
NA,14,many,TRBV2,TRBJ1-3,TGTGCCAGCAGTGTCTATCTGGAAGGAAACACCATATATTTT,CASSVYLEGNTIYF
NA,15,many,TRBV15,TRBJ2-3,TGTGCCACCAGCGGAACTAGGGCGAGCACAGATACGCAGTATTTT,CATSGTRASTDTQYF
NA,16,many,TRBV11-2,TRBJ2-1,TGTGCCAGCAGCCATTTCCCGGGATCCAGCATCGATGAGCAGTTCTTC,CASSHFPGSSIDEQFF
TRBD2,15,few,TRBV5-1,TRBJ2-4,TGCGCCAGCAGGGGGGGGAAGGGCCCCGAAAACATTCAGTACTTC,CASRGGKGPENIQYF
TRBD2,15,few,TRBV12-3/TRBV12-4,TRBJ2-2,TGTGCCAGCAGATCGACTAGCGAGTTCACCGGGGAGCTGTTTTTT,CASRSTSEFTGELFF
NA,12,many,TRBV6-2/TRBV6-3,TRBJ2-1,TGTGCCAGCAGTTACAACGACAATGAGCAGTTCTTC,CASSYNDNEQFF
NA,19,many,TRBV7-9,TRBJ2-1,TGTGCCAGCAGCTTACTCCTTGGAGAGGGCACTGTATCCTACAATGAGCAGTTCTTC,CASSLLLGEGTVSYNEQFF
NA,12,many,TRBV27,TRBJ1-5,TGTGCCAGCAGCACGGGCAATCAGCCCCAGCATTTT,CASSTGNQPQHF
TRBD2,14,many,TRBV12-3/TRBV12-4,TRBJ2-7,TGTGCCAGCAGTTTTGCGGGAGGGACCTACGAGCAGTACTTC,CASSFAGGTYEQYF
NA,14,many,TRBV5-1,TRBJ1-3,TGCGCCAGCAGCTTGGTAGCCGGGAGCAACACCATATATTTT,CASSLVAGSNTIYF
TRBD2,14,many,TRBV6-1,TRBJ2-5,TGTGCCAGCAGTGCGACTAGCGGGAAAGAGACCCAGTACTTC,CASSATSGKETQYF
NA,16,many,TRBV6-2/TRBV6-3,TRBJ2-1,TGTGCCAGCAGCGAACTCCGACTAGTGGGGCACGATGAGCAGTTCTTC,CASSELRLVGHDEQFF
TRBD1,15,many,TRBV12-3/TRBV12-4,TRBJ1-1,TGTGCCAGCAGTTCCCCGGACAGGGGGCACACTGAAGCTTTCTTT,CASSSPDRGHTEAFF
NA,15,few,TRBV4-3,TRBJ2-1,TGCGCCAGCAGCCAAGATTGGGAGGAGAGTGGTGAGCAGTTCTTC,CASSQDWEESGEQFF
TRBD1,17,few,TRBV7-2,TRBJ2-1,TGTGCCAGCAGCCCACCGGGACAGGGTTCGGGACACAATGAGCAGTTCTTC,CASSPPGQGSGHNEQFF
NA,14,many,TRBV11-2,TRBJ2-5,TGTGCCAGCAGCTTTCGCACAGGGTTAGAGACCCAGTACTTC,CASSFRTGLETQYF
TRBD1,16,many,TRBV5-1,TRBJ2-3,TGCGCCAGCAGCCCCGGGAACAGGGGGATCACAGATACGCAGTATTTT,CASSPGNRGITDTQYF
NA,16,many,TRBV29-1,TRBJ2-7,TGCAGCGTTGACATGACAGGGCTCGGGCGGGGCTACGAGCAGTACTTC,CSVDMTGLGRGYEQYF
NA,22,many,TRBV6-2/TRBV6-3,TRBJ2-7,TGTGCCAGTCGAACAACCCGCCGGGACACCCATGTGCCTACAATATCCTCCTACGAGCAGTACTTC,CASRTTRRDTHVPTISSYEQYF
NA,16,many,TRBV27,TRBJ2-6,TGTGCCAGCAGTCTATTCAGGCCTTCTGGGGCCAACGTCCTGACTTTC,CASSLFRPSGANVLTF
NA,16,many,TRBV20-1,TRBJ2-3,TGCAGTGCTAGAGATCGTGCTAGCCCCGGGTGGGATACGCAGTATTTT,CSARDRASPGWDTQYF
NA,13,many,TRBV29-1,TRBJ2-7,TGCAGCATCAGCGCCGGGACACGCTACGAGCAGTACTTC,CSISAGTRYEQYF
NA,12,many,TRBV7-9,TRBJ2-1,TGTGCCAGCAGCAATAGCGTAAGTGAGCAGTTCTTC,CASSNSVSEQFF
NA,16,many,TRBV5-6,TRBJ2-1,TGTGCCAGCAGTCATCCTCGGACGAGCTCCTACAATGAGCAGTTCTTC,CASSHPRTSSYNEQFF
NA,13,NA,TRBV20-1,TRBJ2-7,TGCAGTGCCATGCGGGCTAGCGACTACGAGCAGTACTTC,CSAMRASDYEQYF
NA,12,many,TRBV20-1,TRBJ2-7,TGCAGTGCTAGAGTGCAGGGTCACGAGCAGTACTTC,CSARVQGHEQYF